The 26 T cell receptor beta chains listed next were all sequenced from one sample in a study of monozygotic twins with inflammatory bowel disease. Using the 5' RACE reads, TCRdb records one entry per CDR3 protein without DNA. Listed are more than 100,000 distinct CDR3 sequences; roughly 1.8% falls within the top ten. Sequencing input: blood. Source of these receptors: a human donor with ulcerative colitis or Crohn's disease, or a healthy co-twin of an affected twin (not recorded which).

The J gene is TRBJ2-7, the V gene TRBV14; TCRdb proposes TRBD2, but this gene call is untestable without DNA. There are 13 residues in the CDR3. The V gene's germline CDR1 is SGHDN and CDR2 FVKESK. CDR3 in amino acids: CASSRNLAGAQYF.

The chain is built from TRBV6-2 or TRBV6-3 and TRBJ2-1; TCRdb's assignment of TRBD2 cannot be checked, as there is no DNA. The CDR3 sequence is 18 residues long. The V gene's germline CDR1 is MNHEY and CDR2 SVGEGT. CDR3 residues: CASSALLAGGLSYNEQFF.

This chain joins TRBV12-3 or TRBV12-4 and TRBJ2-3; TCRdb picks TRBD1, but there is no DNA to check that call. The CDR3 has 12 residues. The CDR3 region is CASNPRGYTQYF.

The chain is built from TRBV20-1 and TRBJ2-7; lacking DNA, the TRBD2 call made by TCRdb goes unchecked. Germline lookup yields CDR1 DFQATT and CDR2 SNEGSKA (reference sequence). The CDR3 runs 14 residues. The CDR3 protein is CSAKTSGTSYEQYF.

The rearrangement joins TRBV7-2 to TRBJ1-4. There are 13 residues in the CDR3. Germline CDR1 SGHTA, CDR2 FQGNSA. The CDR3 here is CASSLVGNEKLFF.

The chain uses TRBV11-2 and TRBJ2-4; lacking DNA, the TRBD2 call made by TCRdb goes unchecked. This CDR3 region has 19 residues. Germline V CDR1 and CDR2: SGHAT, FQNNGV. The CDR3 loop reads CASSPPGLAGGPTKNIQYF.

The rearrangement joins TRBV5-1 to TRBJ1-2; TCRdb's D call, TRBD1, is unchecked because there is no DNA. This CDR3 is 14 amino acids long. Germline V lookup: CDR1 SGHRS, CDR2 YFSETQ. This CDR3 is CASSPAGQDYGYTF.

This chain uses TRBV20-1 with TRBJ2-7. The CDR3 is 13 amino acids. Germline CDR1 and CDR2: DFQATT and SNEGSKA (reference sequence). CDR3 sequence: CSARAAWTYEQYF.

The chain's CDR3 is CSASRDRYSYEQYF. This sequence joins TRBV20-1 and TRBJ2-7; checking the TCRdb D call of TRBD1 is not possible without DNA. There are 14 residues in the CDR3. Germline V gene data show CDR1 as DFQATT and CDR2 as SNEGSKA (reference sequence).

The chain links TRBV20-1 to TRBJ2-3; TCRdb reports TRBD1, a call that lacks DNA to check it against. The CDR3 sequence is 16 residues long. Germline CDR1 and CDR2: DFQATT and SNEGSKA (reference sequence). CDR3 amino acids: CSARGLQGTSTDTQYF.

The chain joins TRBV5-6 to TRBJ2-5; TCRdb's D gene call, TRBD1, goes unchecked for lack of DNA. Germline V CDR1 and CDR2: SGHDT, YYEEEE. The CDR3 contains 14 residues. This chain's CDR3 is CASSYQGTGQTQYF.

The CDR3: CASSLGSRGGTGELFF. V gene TRBV5-1 combines with J gene TRBJ2-2. CDR1 is SGHRS and CDR2 is YFSETQ in the germline V gene. CDR3 length: 16 residues.

This rearrangement joins TRBV3-1 to TRBJ1-2; TCRdb proposes TRBD1, but this gene call is untestable without DNA. Germline V lookup: CDR1 LGHDT, CDR2 YNNKEL (reference sequence). The CDR3 is 16 amino acids. CDR3 protein: CASSRWGGRANYGYTF.

V usage is TRBV20-1 and J usage is TRBJ2-7. Germline values: CDR1 DFQATT, CDR2 SNEGSKA (reference sequence). The CDR3 contains 15 residues. CDR3 loop: CSARDTSGRAYEQYF.

The chain carries TRBV5-5 and TRBJ1-6; without DNA, the TCRdb call of TRBD1 cannot be checked. Germline CDR1 reads SGHKS; CDR2 reads YYEKEE (reference sequence). The CDR3 spans 16 residues. The CDR3: CASSRPGEAWSSPLHF.

The rearrangement links TRBV20-1 to TRBJ2-1; TCRdb gives TRBD2 as the D gene, but with no DNA this cannot be confirmed. CDR3 length: 13 amino acids. The germline gives CDR1 DFQATT, CDR2 SNEGSKA (reference sequence). The chain's CDR3 is CSARDRAGNEQFF.

The V call is TRBV20-1, the J call TRBJ2-1; TCRdb returns TRBD2, unconfirmable since there is no DNA. The CDR3 contains 13 residues. Germline V lookup: CDR1 DFQATT, CDR2 SNEGSKA (reference sequence). The CDR3 sequence: CSARAGGGPQQFF.

This chain connects TRBV18 to TRBJ1-1; the D call from TCRdb, TRBD1, cannot be confirmed without DNA. Germline V gene data show CDR1 as KGHSH and CDR2 as LQKENI. The CDR3 runs 15 residues. CDR3 sequence reads: CASSPKSGGVTEAFF.

This chain joins TRBV6-1 and TRBJ1-3. The CDR3 spans 15 residues. The germline gives CDR1 MNHNS, CDR2 SASEGT. The chain's CDR3 is CASKTVGASGNTIYF.

The CDR3 here is CASRRTVTSYNSPLHF. The chain couples TRBV11-2 to TRBJ1-6; TCRdb gives TRBD1 as the D gene, but with no DNA this cannot be confirmed. This CDR3 is 16 amino acids long. CDR1 and CDR2 (germline): SGHAT, FQNNGV. The whole variable domain, filled in from reference TRBV11-2 and TRBJ1-6, reads EAGVAQSPRYKIIEKRQSVAFWCNPISGHATLYWYQQILGQGPKLLIQFQNNGVVDDSQLPKDRFSAERLKGVDSTLKIQPAKLEDSAVYLCASRRTVTSYNSPLHFGNGTRLTVT.

The chain carries TRBV28 and TRBJ2-5. This CDR3 is 11 amino acids long. CDR1 MDHEN and CDR2 SYDVKM come from the germline V gene. The CDR3 protein is CASSFRSAQYF. Combining the CDR3 with reference TRBV28 and TRBJ2-5 gives the whole variable domain DVKVTQSSRYLVKRTGEKVFLECVQDMDHENMFWYRQDPGLGLRLIYFSYDVKMKEKGDIPEGYSVSREKKERFSLILESASTNQTSMYLCASSFRSAQYFGPGTRLLVL.

J is TRBJ2-1 and V is TRBV12-3 or TRBV12-4; the TCRdb call, TRBD2, lacks DNA for checking. CDR3 length: 14 residues. The CDR3 region is CANILAGNRGEQFF.

The gene calls are TRBV7-2 and TRBJ2-3. Germline V gene data show CDR1 as SGHTA and CDR2 as FQGNSA. The CDR3 is 11 residues long. CDR3: CASSPLNTQYF.

The V call is TRBV20-1, the J call TRBJ2-7; TCRdb selects TRBD1, and the lack of DNA leaves this call unchecked. The germline V gene has CDR1 DFQATT and CDR2 SNEGSKA (reference sequence). The CDR3 is 12 residues long. This chain's CDR3 is CSARWTGYEQYF.

The rearrangement uses TRBV7-2 and TRBJ1-3; TCRdb calls TRBD1, which cannot be checked without DNA. This CDR3 spans 16 amino acids. Germline V gene sequence: CDR1 SGHTA, CDR2 FQGNSA. CDR3 region: CASSSFKTGGFHTIYF.

The chain is built from TRBV6-1 and TRBJ2-7. Germline V lookup: CDR1 MNHNS, CDR2 SASEGT. This CDR3 comprises 11 residues. CDR3 amino acids: CASRGGSEQYF.